This entry lists 14 T cell receptor beta chains sequenced from one sample in a study of Ad26.COV2.S vaccination and SARS-CoV-2 variants. Sequenced by immunoSEQ multiplex PCR; TCRdb stores in-frame clones only, minus some. The sample yields approximately 300,000 clones, around 81% seen once. Described treatment: around 19 received Ad26.COV2.S at low or high dose, single or two shots; about 5 received placebo; per-sample allocation not given. Following the first vaccine or placebo injection, samples were taken on day 63. Sequencing was performed on peripheral blood, taken in a trial of Ad26.COV2.S vaccine versus placebo. These receptors all stem from a person between 18 and 60 years old who received the Ad26.COV2.S COVID-19 vaccine or a placebo.

V usage is TRBV19 and J usage is TRBJ1-2; weak D call: TRBD1 (6 bases). The germline CDR1 and CDR2 sequences are LNHDA and SQIVND (reference sequence). The CDR3 length is 16 residues. Trimming cost V 5 bases and J 3 bases, with 19 bases left between them. The CDR3 DNA reads TGTGCCAGTAGTTCCGAACTTGGGGGCGCTGACTATGGCTACACCTTC. Protein product: CASSSELGGADYGYTF.

The chain combines TRBV6-5 with TRBJ1-1; possible D gene TRBD1, 6 bases. Germline V gene sequence: CDR1 MNHEY, CDR2 SVGAGI. Trimming removed 7 bases from V and 2 bases from J, with 11 bases in between. The CDR3 runs to 13 residues. Here the CDR3 DNA reads TGTGCCAGCACGGGACACCTAAACACTGAAGCTTTCTTT. Its translation: CASTGHLNTEAFF.

V and J are TRBV30 and TRBJ1-6; 7 bases agree with TRBD1. After removal of 0 bases from V and 0 bases from J, the junction contained 8 bases not matched to a gene. The CDR3 covers 18 residues. The germline gives CDR1 GTSNPN, CDR2 SVGIG (reference sequence). The CDR3 loop reads CAWSVRGGQISYNSPLHF. Here the CDR3 DNA reads TGTGCCTGGAGTGTAAGGGGGGGACAGATCTCCTATAATTCACCCCTCCACTTT. The entire variable domain, with the rest obtained from reference TRBV30 and TRBJ1-6, is as follows: SQTIHQWPATLVQPVGSPLSLECTVEGTSNPNLYWYRQAAGRGLQLLFYSVGIGQISSEVPQNLSASRPQDRQFILSSKKLLLSDSGFYLCAWSVRGGQISYNSPLHFGNGTRLTVT.

The chain combines TRBV4-1 with TRBJ2-3, with D hard to call. The germline V gene has CDR1 MGHRA and CDR2 YSYEKL. Trimming left V 1 base short and J 7 bases short, with 24 bases between. The CDR3 runs to 18 residues. For the CDR3, the DNA is TGCGCCAGCAGCCAAGGAATTTTAAGGAGAGAGCGAAACAATACGCAGTATTTT. It codes for CASSQGILRRERNNTQYF.

The rearrangement links TRBV12-5 to TRBJ2-1; 11 nucleotides match TRBD2. V lost 6 bases to trimming and J lost 7 bases; unmatched junction nucleotides: 8. CDR3 length: 15 residues. Germline CDR1 LGHNT, CDR2 FRNRAP. In DNA, the CDR3 is TGTGCTAGTGGGAAGACTAGCGGGGCGGTAAATGAGCAGTTCTTC. Its translation is CASGKTSGAVNEQFF.

The V gene is TRBV5-4, the J gene TRBJ2-3; D is possibly TRBD1 or TRBD2 (5 bases each). The germline CDR1 and CDR2 sequences are SGHNT and YYREEE (reference sequence). This CDR3 contains 17 residues. V gave up 0 bases and J gave up 3 bases, with 17 bases separating them. The CDR3 protein is CASSLGWWGIGTDTQYF. DNA of the CDR3: TGTGCCAGCAGCTTGGGGTGGTGGGGGATCGGAACAGATACGCAGTATTTT.

This rearrangement joins TRBV18 to TRBJ2-7; weak D call: TRBD1 (6 bases). CDR1 and CDR2 from the germline V gene are KGHSH and LQKENI. V was clipped by 2 bases and J by 6 bases, with 14 bases between them. This CDR3 is 14 amino acids long. Written as DNA, the CDR3 is TGTGCCAGCTCACCAAACCAGGGGCAGGGCGAGCAGTACTTC. Translation gives CASSPNQGQGEQYF.

The J gene is TRBJ2-7, the V gene TRBV18; tentative D call: TRBD1 (7 bases). This CDR3 region has 15 residues. V was clipped by 1 base and J by 12 bases, with 22 bases between them. Germline V gives CDR1 KGHSH, CDR2 LQKENI. The CDR3 loop reads CASSPQPGAGPGGYF. The CDR3 DNA sequence: TGTGCCAGCTCACCACAACCGGGAGCCGGGCCAGGGGGGTACTTC.

The CDR3 DNA follows: TGTGCCAGCAGCTTAGGGAATTCACCCCTCCACTTT. This codes for CASSLGNSPLHF. The gene calls are TRBV7-9 and TRBJ1-6, with D uncertain. Trimming removed 1 base at V and 7 bases at J, with 2 bases between. Germline V gene sequence: CDR1 SEHNR, CDR2 FQNEAQ (reference sequence). This CDR3 has 12 residues.

The chain employs TRBV28 and TRBJ1-2, with D possibly being TRBD1 (6 bases). CDR3 length: 14 residues. V shed 7 bases and J shed 6 bases, with 18 bases lying between them. Germline-derived CDR1 and CDR2 are MDHEN and SYDVKM. The chain's CDR3 is CASMSLQGWDGYTF. The CDR3 nucleotides are TGTGCCAGCATGTCTCTCCAGGGGTGGGATGGCTACACCTTC.

The chain links TRBV3-1 (or the pseudogene TRBV3-2) to TRBJ2-4; D unresolved. The CDR3 is 17 amino acids. The V end lost 0 bases, the J end lost 2 bases, and 14 bases lay between the germline ends. Germline CDR1 reads LGHDT; CDR2 reads YNNKEL (reference sequence). The CDR3 protein is CASSQDRERLSKNIQYF. DNA for the CDR3: TGTGCCAGCAGCCAAGATCGTGAAAGGTTATCCAAAAACATTCAGTACTTC.

V is TRBV5-4 and J is TRBJ2-5; 11 bases fit TRBD2. The CDR3 sequence is 16 residues long. Trimming at V came to 2 bases and at J to 2 bases, leaving 5 bases not matched to a gene. Germline V lookup: CDR1 SGHNT, CDR2 YYREEE (reference sequence). The CDR3 nucleotides are TGTGCCAGCAGCTTAAATTTAGCGGGGGGGCAAGAGACCCAGTACTTC. This sequence encodes CASSLNLAGGQETQYF.

The chain links TRBV5-1 to TRBJ1-1, with TRBD1 as a possible D gene (6 bases). Germline CDR1 SGHRS, CDR2 YFSETQ. The V end lost 3 bases, the J end lost 8 bases, and 17 bases lay between the germline ends. The CDR3 totals 14 residues. CDR3 nucleotides: TGCGCCAGCAGCTCGCAGGGGCGGCAGCTCGAAGCTTTCTTT. Amino acid sequence: CASSSQGRQLEAFF. Full variable domain (outside the CDR3, taken from reference TRBV5-1 and TRBJ1-1): KAGVTQTPRYLIKTRGQQVTLSCSPISGHRSVSWYQQTPGQGLQFLFEYFSETQRNKGNFPGRFSGRQFSNSRSEMNVSTLELGDSALYLCASSSQGRQLEAFFGQGTRLTVV.

V and J are TRBV4-1 and TRBJ2-7; 7 bases line up with TRBD1. V trimming: 4 bases; J trimming: 2 bases; junction bases outside the gene matches: 8. CDR1 MGHRA and CDR2 YSYEKL come from the germline V gene. The CDR3 sequence is 15 residues long. The CDR3 sequence: CASSPITGAAYEQYF. The CDR3 bases are TGCGCCAGCAGCCCAATCACAGGGGCGGCCTACGAGCAGTACTTC.